The 11 T cell receptor beta chains presented below share a single source sample, sequenced in a study of T cells in Graves' hyperthyroidism and ophthalmopathy. RNA transcripts yielded amplified TCR beta CDR3 regions. The HTBI primer set was used in a first-round RT-PCR of the TCR CDR3. MiXCR, applied by TCRdb to the multiplex PCR reads, yields one record per CDR3 protein. The sample has 250,000 or so distinct CDR3 sequences, around 15% seen once; the top ten hold around 31%. Sequenced material: blood. These receptors were taken from a woman between 50 and 59 years old with Graves' hyperthyroidism that later progressed to Graves' ophthalmopathy.

This clonotype was counted many times. The chain carries TRBV5-1 and TRBJ2-1; 7 nucleotides agree with TRBD1. The CDR3 consists of 16 residues. CDR1 is SGHRS and CDR2 is YFSETQ in the germline V gene. Germline trimming cut 4 bases from V and 2 bases from J; bases unmatched to any gene: 9. CDR3 residues: CASSIAGTVTYNEQFF. The DNA for the CDR3 is TGCGCCAGCAGCATAGCCGGGACAGTGACCTACAATGAGCAGTTCTTC.

V gene TRBV27 combines with J gene TRBJ2-2; D remains unclear. The germline V gene has CDR1 MNHEY and CDR2 SMNVEV (reference sequence). The V end lost 3 bases, the J end lost 4 bases, and 15 bases lay between the germline ends. The CDR3 has 16 residues. The CDR3 sequence is CASSFLTALVTGELFF. CDR3 DNA sequence: TGTGCCAGCAGTTTCCTAACCGCTCTTGTCACCGGGGAGCTGTTTTTT.

This chain uses TRBV6-1 with TRBJ2-1; TRBD2 agrees at 7 bases. J gave up 5 bases and V 5 bases, and 6 bases lay outside the gene matches. Germline CDR1 reads MNHNS; CDR2 reads SASEGT. This CDR3 has 14 amino acids. CDR3 bases: TGTGCCAGCAGTCTTACTAGCGCAGACAATGAGCAGTTCTTC. This encodes CASSLTSADNEQFF.

This clonotype was found a few times. V is TRBV30 and J is TRBJ1-5; TRBD1 might be the D (5 bases). The CDR3 extends over 13 amino acids. V was shortened by 2 bases and J by 4 bases, with 9 bases between the two germline ends. CDR1 is GTSNPN, CDR2 SVGIG, per germline (reference sequence). The CDR3 loop reads CAWSTGANQPQHF. In nucleotides, the CDR3 is TGTGCCTGGAGTACAGGAGCGAATCAGCCCCAGCATTTT.

There are a few counts of this clonotype. V usage is TRBV7-9 and J usage is TRBJ1-2, with 11 positions matching TRBD1. CDR1 and CDR2 from the germline V gene are SEHNR and FQNEAQ (reference sequence). V shed 5 bases, J shed 2 bases, and the junction held 7 bases outside the gene matches. The CDR3 is made up of 16 amino acids. CDR3 sequence: CASSTNRDRGNYGYTF. In DNA, the CDR3 is TGTGCCAGCAGCACCAACCGGGACAGGGGGAACTATGGCTACACCTTC.

The chain uses TRBV20-1 and TRBJ2-1; the match to TRBD2 covers 7 bases. The CDR3 sequence is 14 residues long. V trimming: 5 bases; J trimming: 8 bases; junction bases outside the gene matches: 12. From germline, CDR1 is DFQATT and CDR2 SNEGSKA (reference sequence). DNA for the CDR3: TGCAGTGCTCCCGACCAGCGGGGTAGCGATGAGCAGTTCTTC. It specifies CSAPDQRGSDEQFF.

Ten or more counts support this clonotype. The genes are TRBV2 and TRBJ2-3; 7 bases line up with TRBD1. The germline gives CDR1 SNHLY, CDR2 FYNNEI. There are 15 residues in the CDR3. The V gene end was trimmed by 7 bases and the J gene end by 0 bases; junction bases not matched to a gene: 7. CDR3 nucleotide sequence: TGTGCCAGCAACCCGGACAGGTCCAGCACAGATACGCAGTATTTT. Encoded protein: CASNPDRSSTDTQYF.

In this sample, this clonotype turned up many times. CDR3 in amino acids: CSARTLGDVTFF. The CDR3 DNA is TGCAGTGCTAGAACTCTGGGGGACGTGACTTTCTTT. V usage is TRBV20-1 and J usage is TRBJ1-1; the D gene is possibly TRBD1 (5 bases). The CDR3 totals 12 residues. CDR1 is DFQATT and CDR2 is SNEGSKA in the germline V gene (reference sequence). The V and J ends lost 2 bases and 12 bases respectively, with 16 bases between them.

In its sample, this clonotype was seen many times. The chain recombines TRBV4-1 with TRBJ1-5; D is perhaps TRBD1 (6 bases). Germline V gives CDR1 MGHRA, CDR2 YSYEKL. V was pared by 4 bases and J by 1 base, with 11 bases between. The CDR3 covers 15 residues. The CDR3 is CASSLLQGSNQPQHF. CDR3 DNA: TGCGCCAGCAGCCTATTACAGGGCAGCAATCAGCCCCAGCATTTT.

This clonotype was recorded at least ten times. V and J are TRBV6-1 and TRBJ2-5, with 9 bases matching TRBD1. Trimming at V came to 6 bases and at J to 4 bases, leaving 6 bases not matched to a gene. The germline V gene encodes CDR1 MNHNS and CDR2 SASEGT. CDR3 size: 14 residues. The CDR3 DNA follows: TGTGCCAGCAGACGGGGGACAGGGTTAGAGACCCAGTACTTC. It encodes CASRRGTGLETQYF.

This clonotype appeared many times. This sequence joins TRBV5-1 and TRBJ2-7, with 7 bases identical to TRBD2. CDR1 SGHRS and CDR2 YFSETQ come from the germline V gene. After removal of 4 bases from V and 2 bases from J, the junction contained 6 bases not matched to a gene. The CDR3 is 14 amino acids. DNA of the CDR3: TGCGCCAGCAGCCTTAGCGGGCTGACCTACGAGCAGTACTTC. It is translated as CASSLSGLTYEQYF.